The rows below give T cell receptor beta chains drawn from one sample of a study of identical twins. TCRdb fed the 5' RACE reads into MiXCR, producing one record per CDR3 protein. The sample lists under 900,000 distinct CDR3 sequences, about 20% occurring once. These records were also assigned to another study, of T cells expressing NK-cell markers.

Sequencing was performed on PBMCs. These receptors were collected from a woman in her late teens or twenties in good health. Both conserved end residues are part of each CDR3. D genes are given only for firm matches. Size is stated for part of the rows, as once, few or many counts, or as a class when the clone is expanded.

v_gene,abundance,j_gene,d_gene,len,CDR3aa,CDR3nt
TRBV12-3/TRBV12-4,NA,TRBJ2-4,NA,14,CASSLGRQVGIQYF,TGTGCCAGCAGTTTAGGACGGCAGGTGGGCATTCAGTACTTC
TRBV5-1,NA,TRBJ1-1,TRBD1,15,CASSPSTGMNTEAFF,TGCGCCAGCAGCCCGTCGACAGGGATGAACACTGAAGCTTTCTTT
TRBV5-8,few,TRBJ2-1,NA,11,CASSGGVEQFF,TGTGCCAGCAGCGGAGGCGTTGAGCAGTTCTTC
TRBV20-1,NA,TRBJ2-5,TRBD2,17,CSARDSSWGSPREAQYF,TGCAGTGCTAGAGATTCATCTTGGGGCTCTCCCCGGGAGGCCCAGTACTTC
TRBV5-6,NA,TRBJ2-2,TRBD1,19,CASSTPGTGGQGGTGELFF,TGTGCCAGCAGCACGCCCGGGACAGGGGGACAAGGCGGGACCGGGGAGCTGTTTTTT
TRBV10-2,few,TRBJ2-2,NA,19,CASSESHIEGPRMAGELFF,TGCGCCAGCAGTGAGTCCCACATAGAGGGCCCTCGGATGGCCGGGGAGCTGTTTTTT
TRBV27,few,TRBJ2-7,NA,14,CASSAAGRRDEQYF,TGTGCCAGCAGTGCCGCGGGACGGAGGGACGAGCAGTACTTC
TRBV6-5,NA,TRBJ2-1,TRBD2,12,CASSQLAGERFF,TGTGCCAGCAGTCAACTAGCGGGGGAACGGTTCTTC
TRBV12-3/TRBV12-4,few,TRBJ2-3,TRBD2,15,CASSPQLAGSDTQYF,TGTGCCAGCAGTCCTCAACTAGCGGGTTCAGATACGCAGTATTTT
TRBV20-1,few,TRBJ2-2,NA,13,CSARAAPTGELFF,TGCAGTGCTAGGGCAGCCCCCACCGGGGAGCTGTTTTTT
TRBV29-1,few,TRBJ1-4,TRBD1,14,CSVGAGTANEKLFF,TGCAGCGTGGGAGCAGGGACAGCTAATGAAAAACTGTTTTTT
TRBV11-2,once,TRBJ2-2,NA,16,CASTEGERTATGELFF,TGTGCCAGCACCGAAGGGGAGCGGACCGCTACCGGGGAGCTGTTTTTT
TRBV2,NA,TRBJ2-1,TRBD2,18,CASSGRLAGILSYNEQFF,TGTGCCAGCAGTGGGAGACTAGCGGGTATTCTCTCCTACAATGAGCAGTTCTTC
TRBV6-2/TRBV6-3,once,TRBJ2-1,NA,16,CASSYSAADPYNEQFF,TGTGCCAGCAGTTACTCGGCCGCGGACCCCTACAATGAGCAGTTCTTC
TRBV5-1,many,TRBJ1-1,NA,13,CASSLGGWTEAFF,TGCGCCAGCAGCTTGGGTGGATGGACTGAAGCTTTCTTT
TRBV6-2/TRBV6-3,NA,TRBJ1-1,NA,12,CASRDPVTEAFF,TGTGCCAGCAGGGACCCGGTAACTGAAGCTTTCTTT